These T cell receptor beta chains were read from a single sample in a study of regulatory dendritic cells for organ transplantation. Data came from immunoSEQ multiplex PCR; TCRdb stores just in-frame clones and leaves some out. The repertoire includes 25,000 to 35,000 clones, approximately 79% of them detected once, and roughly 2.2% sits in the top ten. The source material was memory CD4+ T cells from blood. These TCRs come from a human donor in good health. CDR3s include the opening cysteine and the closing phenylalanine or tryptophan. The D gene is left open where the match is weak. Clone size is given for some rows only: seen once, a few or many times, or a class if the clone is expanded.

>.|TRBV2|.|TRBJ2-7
TGTGCCAGCCTACGGGACGCGCCCTACGAGCAGTACTTC
CASLRDAPYEQYF
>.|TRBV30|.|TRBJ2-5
TGTGCCTGGAAGGTTAAGGGCTCCGGAGAGACCCAGTACTTC
CAWKVKGSGETQYF
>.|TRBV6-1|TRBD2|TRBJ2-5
TGTGCCAGCAGTGAACTAGCGGGGTCCGGAGAGACCCAGTACTTC
CASSELAGSGETQYF
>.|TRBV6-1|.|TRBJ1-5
TGTGCCAGCAGTGAAATTGTTGGGAGAGGACAGCCCCAGCATTTT
CASSEIVGRGQPQHF
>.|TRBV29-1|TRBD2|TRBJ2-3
TGCAGCGTTGTTAGCGGGAGGTCGCTCTCGGATACGCAGTATTTT
CSVVSGRSLSDTQYF
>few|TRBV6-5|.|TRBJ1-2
TGTGCCAGCAGTTACTCGTCACAGCCCCGTAGTGGCTACACCTTC
CASSYSSQPRSGYTF
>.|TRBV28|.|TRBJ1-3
TGTGCCAGCAGTACCACTCTGATGACGGCGGGAGGAAACACCATATATTTT
CASSTTLMTAGGNTIYF
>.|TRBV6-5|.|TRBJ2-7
TGTGCCAGCAGTTCAGGGGGGAGCGAGAAAAAAAAGTACTTC
CASSSGGSEKKKYF
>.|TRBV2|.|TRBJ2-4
TGTGCCAGCAGTGAAATACAGGGAGGAAACATTCAGTACTTC
CASSEIQGGNIQYF
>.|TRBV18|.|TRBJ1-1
TGTGCCAGCTCACCTAATTCGGAAAACACTGAAGCTTTCTTT
CASSPNSENTEAFF
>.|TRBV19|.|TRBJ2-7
TGTGCCAGTAGTTATCAGGGGTTCTACGAGCAGTACTTC
CASSYQGFYEQYF
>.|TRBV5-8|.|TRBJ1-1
TGTGCCAGCACTCTGAGGGGGGGCGCCGCAGCTTTCTTT
CASTLRGGAAAFF
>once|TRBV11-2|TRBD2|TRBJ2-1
TGTGCCAGCAGTCCGGGACTAGCGGGAGAAAATGAGCAGTTCTTC
CASSPGLAGENEQFF
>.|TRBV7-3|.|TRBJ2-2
TGTGCCAGCAGCTCGGACACCGGGGAGCTGTTTTTT
CASSSDTGELFF
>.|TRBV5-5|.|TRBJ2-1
TGTGCCAGCAGCTTGCGGGACTCCCGGTTGGTCTACAATGAGCAGTTCTTC
CASSLRDSRLVYNEQFF
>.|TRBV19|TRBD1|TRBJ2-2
TGTGCCACCCGAGACAGGGATTGGGGCGGGGAGCTGTTTTTT
CATRDRDWGGELFF
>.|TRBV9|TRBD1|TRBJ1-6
TGTGCCAGCAGCGCGACAGGGAATTCACCCCTCCACTTT
CASSATGNSPLHF
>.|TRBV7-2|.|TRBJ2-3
TGTGCCAGCAGCCCACAAGGGTTTAGCACAGATACGCAGTATTTT
CASSPQGFSTDTQYF
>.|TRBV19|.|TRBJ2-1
TGTGCCAGTAGTTTCGGACGTCCCGTCTACGGTGAGCAGTTCTTC
CASSFGRPVYGEQFF
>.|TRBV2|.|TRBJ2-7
TGTGCCAGCAGTGAACAGGGTTTAACCTACGAGCAGTACTTC
CASSEQGLTYEQYF
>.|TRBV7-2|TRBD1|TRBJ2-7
TGTGCCAGCAGCTCGGGACAGGGGGAGCAGTACTTC
CASSSGQGEQYF
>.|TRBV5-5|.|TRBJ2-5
TGTGCCAGCAGCTTACAGGGAGCCTCCCCACCAAACTTC
CASSLQGASPPNF
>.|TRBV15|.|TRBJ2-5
TGTGCCACCAGCAGAGGTGGGGATGGGGAGACCCAGTACTTC
CATSRGGDGETQYF
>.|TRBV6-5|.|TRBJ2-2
TGTGCCAGCAGTGAGAGGGGAGGGGAGCTGTTTTTT
CASSERGGELFF
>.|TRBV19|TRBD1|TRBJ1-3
TGTGCCAGTAGAGAACGACAGGGCTCTGGAAACACCATATATTTT
CASRERQGSGNTIYF
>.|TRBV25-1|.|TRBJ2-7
TGTGCCAGCAGTGATCTCGGGAGGGACAGGGACTACGAGCAGTACTTC
CASSDLGRDRDYEQYF
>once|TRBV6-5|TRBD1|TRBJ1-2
TGTGCCAGCAGTCCTACAGGGGGCGTCTATGGCTACACCTTC
CASSPTGGVYGYTF
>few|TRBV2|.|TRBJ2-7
TGTGCCGGTAGCACTGGGCCCTACGAGCAGTACTTC
CAGSTGPYEQYF
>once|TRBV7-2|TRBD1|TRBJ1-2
TGTGCCAGCAGCTTGGGGGGCGGCAGGGGGCAAGGCTACACCTTC
CASSLGGGRGQGYTF
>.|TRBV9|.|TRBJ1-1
TGTGCCAGCAGCGGGGGGCTGGACACTGAAGCTTTCTTT
CASSGGLDTEAFF
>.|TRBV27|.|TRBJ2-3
TGTGCCAGCAGTTTATCTTTCACAGATACGCAGTATTTT
CASSLSFTDTQYF
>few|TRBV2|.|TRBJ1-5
TGTGCCAGCAGGAGGGGTGATCAGCCCCAGCATTTT
CASRRGDQPQHF
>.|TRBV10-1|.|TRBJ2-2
TGCGCCAGCAGTGCCCAGCAGTACACCGGGGAGCTGTTTTTT
CASSAQQYTGELFF
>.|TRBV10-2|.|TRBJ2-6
TGCGCCAGCAGGCCAGGACTCTCCGTGGCCGGGGCCAACGTCCTGACTTTC
CASRPGLSVAGANVLTF
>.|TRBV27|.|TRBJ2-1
TGTGCCAGCTGGAACTCCTACAATGAGCAGTTCTTC
CASWNSYNEQFF
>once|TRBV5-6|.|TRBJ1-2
TGTGCCAGCAGCCCTGGGGCTCGAACTACTAACTATGGCTACACCTTC
CASSPGARTTNYGYTF
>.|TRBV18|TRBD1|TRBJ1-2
TGTGCCAGCTCACCAGACAGGGTTCCTAACTATGGCTACACCTTC
CASSPDRVPNYGYTF
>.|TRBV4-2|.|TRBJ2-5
TGTGCCAGCAGCCAAGATCGCGGACTAGCAGGGGGGACCCAGTACTTC
CASSQDRGLAGGTQYF
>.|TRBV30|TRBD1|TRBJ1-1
TGTGCCTGGGAGGGGACAGCTAACACTGAAGCTTTCTTT
CAWEGTANTEAFF
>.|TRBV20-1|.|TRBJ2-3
TGCAGTGCTGGTGACTATACGCAGTATTTT
CSAGDYTQYF